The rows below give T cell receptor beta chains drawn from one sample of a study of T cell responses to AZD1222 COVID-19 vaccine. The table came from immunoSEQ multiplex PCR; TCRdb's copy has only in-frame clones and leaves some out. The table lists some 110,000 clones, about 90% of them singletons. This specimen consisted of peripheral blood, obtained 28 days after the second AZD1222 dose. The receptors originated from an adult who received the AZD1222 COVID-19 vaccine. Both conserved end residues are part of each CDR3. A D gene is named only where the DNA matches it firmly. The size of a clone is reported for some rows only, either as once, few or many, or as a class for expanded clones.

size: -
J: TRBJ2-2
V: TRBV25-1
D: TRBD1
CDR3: CASSENRRTGYTGELFF
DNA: TGTGCCAGCAGTGAAAATCGGAGGACAGGGTATACCGGGGAGCTGTTTTTT

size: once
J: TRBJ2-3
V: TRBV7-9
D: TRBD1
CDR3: CASSLAHMRDREYF
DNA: TGTGCCAGCAGCTTAGCGCATATGAGGGACAGGGAGTATTTT

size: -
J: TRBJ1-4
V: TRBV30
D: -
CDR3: CAWRWAARNEKLFF
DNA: TGTGCCTGGAGGTGGGCAGCTCGGAATGAAAAACTGTTTTTT

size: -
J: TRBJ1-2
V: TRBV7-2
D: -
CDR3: CASALPPGGGGYTF
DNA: TGTGCCAGCGCCCTCCCCCCCGGTGGGGGGGGCTACACCTTC

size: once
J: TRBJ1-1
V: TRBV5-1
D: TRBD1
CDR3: CASSPYGQGNTEAFF
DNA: TGCGCCAGCAGCCCTTACGGACAGGGGAACACTGAAGCTTTCTTT

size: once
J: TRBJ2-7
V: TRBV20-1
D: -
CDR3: CSASGFRGSDSGQYF
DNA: TGCAGTGCTAGTGGGTTCAGGGGTAGTGATTCGGGGCAGTACTTC

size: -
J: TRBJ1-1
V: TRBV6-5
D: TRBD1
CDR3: CASSSRTGGNTEAFF
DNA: TGTGCCAGCAGCTCAAGGACAGGGGGCAACACTGAAGCTTTCTTT

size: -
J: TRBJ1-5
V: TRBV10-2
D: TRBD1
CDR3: CASTGQGASQPQHF
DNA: TGCGCCAGCACCGGACAGGGGGCTTCTCAGCCCCAGCATTTT

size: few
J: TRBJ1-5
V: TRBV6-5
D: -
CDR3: CASRRTGDSNQPQHF
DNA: TGTGCCAGCAGGCGGACCGGGGATAGCAATCAGCCCCAGCATTTT

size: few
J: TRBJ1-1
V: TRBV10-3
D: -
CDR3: CAISEEAGRTDTEAFF
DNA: TGTGCCATCAGTGAGGAGGCAGGGAGGACGGACACTGAAGCTTTCTTT